The 9 T cell receptor beta chains below come from one sample, sequenced in a study of sequential checkpoint blockade in melanoma. Treatment specified: randomized to nivolumab then ipilimumab (arm A) or the reverse (arm B). TCRdb's table, derived via immunoSEQ multiplex PCR, lists solely in-frame clones and lacks some. Among more than 10,000 clones listed, 21% were seen once. The material sequenced was tumor tissue (inferred from file names), taken from a patient given nivolumab and ipilimumab in sequence. The source of these receptors is a human donor with melanoma.

This clone was detected many times. V is TRBV7-4 and J is TRBJ2-2, with a weak D call TRBD2 (5 bases). There are 16 residues in the CDR3. V was shortened by 5 bases and J by 6 bases, with 19 bases between the two germline ends. CDR1 and CDR2 from the germline V gene are SGHVT and SQSDAQ. CDR3 nucleotides: TGTGCCAGCAGCCCAAGGGCCGGGCTGGAGGCCGGGGAGCTGTTTTTT. This translates into CASSPRAGLEAGELFF.

In this sample, this clone turned up many times. The chain has TRBV11-3 and TRBJ1-6; D gene ambiguous. Between the trimmed V and J ends, which lost 3 bases and 8 bases, there was a span of 11 bases. The CDR3 runs to 14 residues. CDR1 and CDR2 (germline): SGHNT, YENEEA. In DNA form, the CDR3 reads TGTGCCAGCAGCTTTGACGGGAGAGATTCACCCCTCCACTTT. Residues: CASSFDGRDSPLHF.

The gene calls are TRBV19 and TRBJ2-7; D possibly matches TRBD1 or TRBD2 (6 bases each). The CDR3 covers 14 residues. V was shortened by 2 bases and J by 5 bases, with 13 bases between the two germline ends. Germline assignment: CDR1 LNHDA and CDR2 SQIVND (reference sequence). CDR3 in amino acids: CASSIRGPGDEQYF. The DNA of the CDR3 is TGTGCCAGTAGTATACGGGGGCCTGGGGACGAGCAGTACTTC.

The CDR3 DNA reads as TGTGCCAGCAGCTTAGGGGGGCGCACAGATACGCAGTATTTT. Translation: CASSLGGRTDTQYF. The chain joins TRBV11-3 to TRBJ2-3, with D tentatively TRBD1 (6 bases). Germline V lookup: CDR1 SGHNT, CDR2 YENEEA. CDR3 length: 14 residues. The V end was cut by 1 base, the J end by 1 base, with 6 bases between. Variable domain in full (rest from reference TRBV11-3 and TRBJ2-3): EAGVVQSPRYKIIEKKQPVAFWCNPISGHNTLYWYLQNLGQGPELLIRYENEEAVDDSQLPKDRFSAERLKGVDSTLKIQPAELGDSAVYLCASSLGGRTDTQYFGPGTRLTVL.

J is TRBJ1-2 and V is TRBV25-1; the D is unclear. CDR3 size: 13 residues. V lost 3 bases and J lost 4, with 9 bases in between. The germline V gene has CDR1 MGHDK and CDR2 SYGVNS. For the CDR3, the DNA is TGTGCCAGCAGTGATCTGACGGCCTATGGCTACACCTTC. Protein: CASSDLTAYGYTF.

The chain is built from TRBV5-1 and TRBJ2-5; 8 positions agree with TRBD1. Germline V gene data show CDR1 as SGHRS and CDR2 as YFSETQ. The CDR3 sequence is 14 residues long. The trim removed 5 bases at V and 5 bases at J, leaving 8 bases unmatched. For the CDR3, the DNA is TGCGCCAGCAGACCTAGGACAGGGTACGAGACCCAGTACTTC. This gives the protein CASRPRTGYETQYF.

The V call is TRBV28, the J call TRBJ2-7; TRBD1 agrees at 7 bases. The CDR3 extends over 15 amino acids. Germline-derived CDR1 and CDR2 are MDHEN and SYDVKM. Germline trimming cut 4 bases from V and 0 bases from J; bases unmatched to any gene: 6. CDR3 nucleotide sequence: TGTGCCAGCAGTTGGACAGGCACTAGCTCCTACGAGCAGTACTTC. Its translation: CASSWTGTSSYEQYF.

There are a few counts of this clone. V is TRBV7-6 and J is TRBJ2-3; possibly TRBD2 for D (5 bases). This CDR3 is 16 amino acids long. Germline CDR1 is SGHVS and CDR2 is FNYEAQ. Trimming cost V 5 bases and J 1 base, with 16 bases left between them. The CDR3 sequence is CASSQFRGYGTDTQYF. DNA for the CDR3: TGTGCCAGCAGCCAATTTCGGGGTTACGGCACAGATACGCAGTATTTT.

The gene calls are TRBV14 and TRBJ2-3, with 10 bases identical to TRBD2. Trimming took 3 bases from V and 5 from J; bases not matched to a gene: 2. Germline CDR1 reads SGHDN; CDR2 reads FVKESK. CDR3 size: 14 residues. The CDR3 DNA reads TGTGCCAGCAGCCAGGGACTAGCGCAAGATACGCAGTATTTT. It yields the protein CASSQGLAQDTQYF.